Listed below are T cell receptor beta chains from one sample, sequenced in a study. TCRdb reanalysed the 5' RACE reads using MiXCR and keeps one entry per CDR3 protein. The sample lists under 35,000 distinct CDR3 sequences, around 24% occurring once. What was sequenced was memory CD4+ T cells sorted from blood. Receptors originate from a female donor with breast cancer. Each CDR3 is given with its conserved first and last residue. D genes are given only for firm matches. Clone sizes are given selectively: once, few, many, or a class where the clone is expanded.

>TRBD1|TRBV5-1|NA|TRBJ2-3|13
TGCGCCAGCAGCGCCAAGGGGGCGGATACGCAGTATTTT
CASSAKGADTQYF
>TRBD1|TRBV6-5|NA|TRBJ1-6|16
TGTGCCAGCAGTTCGTTCCCGGACAGGATTAATTCACCCCTCCACTTT
CASSSFPDRINSPLHF
>TRBD2|TRBV4-3|NA|TRBJ2-2|15
TGCGCCAGCAGCCCGGGACTATGGAACACCGGGGAGCTGTTTTTT
CASSPGLWNTGELFF
>NA|TRBV24-1|few|TRBJ2-4|15
TGTGCCACCGGACCCCGGAAACTAGCCAAAAACATTCAGTACTTC
CATGPRKLAKNIQYF
>TRBD1|TRBV15|few|TRBJ2-7|15
TGTGCCACCAGCGGAAGAATTGGGACAGGGAACGAGCAGTACTTC
CATSGRIGTGNEQYF
>TRBD1|TRBV12-3/TRBV12-4|many|TRBJ2-5|14
TGTGCCAGCAGCTCCGACAGGGATTTGGAGACCCAGTACTTC
CASSSDRDLETQYF
>NA|TRBV25-1|NA|TRBJ1-1|14
TGTGCCAGCTCCGAACGGGGCCCGAACACTGAAGCTTTCTTT
CASSERGPNTEAFF
>NA|TRBV5-1|few|TRBJ1-4|13
TGCGCCAGCAGCTTGGTCGGGGATGAAAAACTGTTTTTT
CASSLVGDEKLFF
>NA|TRBV12-3/TRBV12-4|few|TRBJ1-2|12
TGTGCCAGCAGTAATCAGAACTATGGCTACACCTTC
CASSNQNYGYTF
>NA|TRBV27|few|TRBJ2-7|12
TGTGCCAGCAGGGGGATAGGCTACGAGCAGTACTTC
CASRGIGYEQYF
>TRBD1|TRBV2|NA|TRBJ2-7|13
TGTGCCACGTTCCGGGACAGGGGCTACAAGCAGTACTTC
CATFRDRGYKQYF
>NA|TRBV28|few|TRBJ1-5|16
TGTGCCAGCAGTTCCCTCCCCCTGAGGGAGGTTCAGCCCCAGCATTTT
CASSSLPLREVQPQHF
>TRBD2|TRBV28|NA|TRBJ2-7|15
TGTGCCAGCAGTTTAGTCACGGGAGGGTCCTACGAGCAGTACTTC
CASSLVTGGSYEQYF
>NA|TRBV9|many|TRBJ2-3|12
TGTGCCAGCAGCGTAGACACAGATACGCAGTATTTT
CASSVDTDTQYF
>NA|TRBV2|few|TRBJ1-4|13
TGTGCCAGCAGGGGCCAGTGGTACGAAGGACTGTTTTTT
CASRGQWYEGLFF